Below are 20 T cell receptor beta chains sequenced from a single sample in a study of regulatory T cells in long-lasting Graves disease. The sample's time point: persistent/refractory GD, antithyroid drugs over 5 years with positive TRAb. From RNA extracted from PBMCs, the TCR library was made. In building TCR beta libraries, iRepertoire HTBI primers were used together with Arm-PCR of CDR3 regions. Each CDR3 protein is one row after TCRdb ran MiXCR on the multiplex PCR reads. Of around 400,000 distinct CDR3 sequences detected, around 23% appear once; the ten largest clones hold around 30%. Sequenced material: peripheral blood mononuclear cells (PBMCs), taken when the disease was refractory, from a patient treated with antithyroid drugs. The source of these receptors is a woman in her 40s with Graves disease.

This clonotype was found a few times. This rearrangement joins TRBV27 to TRBJ2-1; 8 bases line up with TRBD2. This CDR3 region has 16 residues. CDR1 is MNHEY, CDR2 SMNVEV, per germline (reference sequence). V trimming: 5 bases; J trimming: 4 bases; junction bases outside the gene matches: 10. The CDR3 region has the DNA TGTGCCAGCAGTACTCGGCGGGGGGAGGTTTACAATGAGCAGTTCTTC. This encodes CASSTRRGEVYNEQFF.

This clonotype was seen a few times. The J gene is TRBJ2-3, the V gene TRBV20-1; TRBD2 agrees at 9 bases. There are 11 residues in the CDR3. The junction had 2 bases not matched to a gene; V was cut back by 5 bases and J by 8 bases. Germline lookup yields CDR1 DFQATT and CDR2 SNEGSKA (reference sequence). The CDR3 coding sequence is TGCAGTGCTCAGGGACTAGCTACGCAGTATTTT. Its protein is CSAQGLATQYF.

Ten or more counts support this clonotype. The V call is TRBV6-1, the J call TRBJ2-7; 7 nucleotides match TRBD2. CDR3 length equals 15 residues. V lost 6 bases to trimming and J lost 0 bases; unmatched junction nucleotides: 8. Germline V gives CDR1 MNHNS, CDR2 SASEGT. CDR3 residues: CASSKSGTSSYEQYF. DNA for the CDR3: TGTGCCAGCAGCAAGAGCGGGACGAGCTCCTACGAGCAGTACTTC.

This clonotype was seen many times. The genes are TRBV28 and TRBJ2-2, with D tentatively TRBD2 (7 bases). Trimming stripped 3 bases from V and 4 bases from J, with 15 bases between. Germline CDR1 and CDR2: MDHEN and SYDVKM. The CDR3 has 16 amino acids. In nucleotides, the CDR3 is TGTGCCAGCAGTTTGTTTCAAGGGGGGGCCACCGGGGAGCTGTTTTTT. As protein: CASSLFQGGATGELFF.

The chain has TRBV7-2 and TRBJ2-7; no clear D gene. This CDR3 spans 16 amino acids. The V end was cut by 3 bases, the J end by 7 bases, with 22 bases between. CDR1 is SGHTA and CDR2 is FQGNSA in the germline V gene. This CDR3 reads CASSFTRLAPVLEQYF. The CDR3 nucleotides are TGTGCCAGCAGCTTTACCCGTCTCGCCCCTGTATTAGAGCAGTACTTC.

This clonotype occurred a few times. As DNA, the CDR3 is TGCGCCAGCAGCTTGGCTAGCGGGAGTCTCACCGGGGAGCTGTTTTTT. It is translated as CASSLASGSLTGELFF. The V and J genes are TRBV5-1 and TRBJ2-2; 10 positions agree with TRBD2. Losses at the gene ends were 0 bases for V and 4 bases for J; bases not matched to a gene: 3. The length of the CDR3 is 16 residues. Germline CDR1 and CDR2: SGHRS and YFSETQ.

J is TRBJ1-5 and V is TRBV2; D may be TRBD1 (5 bases). Germline lookup yields CDR1 SNHLY and CDR2 FYNNEI. There are 16 residues in the CDR3. Trimming cost V 3 bases and J 3 bases, with 15 bases left between them. The CDR3 bases are TGTGCCAGCAGTGACGGGCGGGGCACCCACAATCAGCCCCAGCATTTT. The encoded protein is CASSDGRGTHNQPQHF. Looking up the rest from reference TRBV2 and TRBJ1-5 gives the full variable domain: EPEVTQTPSHQVTQMGQEVILRCVPISNHLYFYWYRQILGQKVEFLVSFYNNEISEKSEIFDDQFSVERPDGSNFTLKIRSTKLEDSAMYFCASSDGRGTHNQPQHFGDGTRLSIL.

Details on this clonotype: This sequence may be a read error, since a much larger clone differs from it by one base. V and J are TRBV6-1 and TRBJ2-2; tentatively, D is TRBD1 or TRBD2 (5 bases each). CDR3 length: 16 amino acids. Trimming cost V 6 bases and J 1 base, with 15 bases left between them. The germline V gene encodes CDR1 MNHNS and CDR2 SASEGT. CDR3 region: CASRGPRGLNTGELFF. CDR3 nucleotides: TGTGCCAGCAGGGGACCTCGCGGACTGAACACCGGGGAGCTGTTTTTT.

This clonotype has a handful of counts. This chain uses TRBV5-6 with TRBJ2-2; D uncertain. CDR1 and CDR2 (germline): SGHDT, YYEEEE. The CDR3 extends over 14 amino acids. The V and J ends lost 2 bases and 6 bases respectively, with 11 bases between them. The CDR3 coding sequence is TGTGCCAGCAGCTTCCCGGTTTTGGCCGGGGAGCTGTTTTTT. It translates to CASSFPVLAGELFF.

This clonotype came up many times. The chain couples TRBV27 to TRBJ2-2; TRBD1 aligns across 9 bases. With V trimmed by 5 bases and J by 3 bases, 7 bases remained unmatched. The V gene's germline CDR1 is MNHEY and CDR2 SMNVEV (reference sequence). The CDR3 consists of 16 residues. CDR3 in DNA: TGTGCCAGCAGTGACCGGGACAGGGTGGACACCGGGGAGCTGTTTTTT. Translating gives CASSDRDRVDTGELFF.

This clonotype appeared once. This could be a read error, since a much larger clone is one nucleotide away. The chain links TRBV2 to TRBJ2-7; possibly TRBD1 for D (7 bases). Germline V gene data show CDR1 as SNHLY and CDR2 as FYNNEI. This CDR3 contains 14 residues. The chain's CDR3 is CAGRRDSGSYEQYF. In DNA form, the CDR3 reads TGTGCCGGCAGGAGGGACAGTGGCTCCTACGAGCAGTACTTC.

This chain links TRBV7-2 with TRBJ2-1, with no clear D. Trimming left V 1 base short and J 3 bases short, with 16 bases between. There are 17 residues in the CDR3. Germline V gene data show CDR1 as SGHTA and CDR2 as FQGNSA. CDR3 in DNA: TGTGCCAGCAGCTTAGTCGGTTCCCAGATTTACTACAATGAGCAGTTCTTC. Protein: CASSLVGSQIYYNEQFF.

The chain employs TRBV7-9 and TRBJ2-5, with unresolved D. With 1 base removed from V and 4 bases from J, the gap between germline ends came to 7 bases. This CDR3 is 13 amino acids long. Germline V gives CDR1 SEHNR, CDR2 FQNEAQ (reference sequence). The CDR3 loop reads CASSLDARETQYF. DNA of the CDR3: TGTGCCAGCAGCTTAGATGCGAGAGAGACCCAGTACTTC. The full variable domain, rest sourced from reference TRBV7-9 and TRBJ2-5, is DTGVSQNPRHKITKRGQNVTFRCDPISEHNRLYWYRQTLGQGPEFLTYFQNEAQLEKSRLLSDRFSAERPKGSFSTLEIQRTEQGDSAMYLCASSLDARETQYFGPGTRLLVL.

The DNA of the CDR3 is TGCAGCGTTGTTCTTCCGGGTAGCACCGGGGAGCTGTTTTTT. Amino acid sequence: CSVVLPGSTGELFF. V is TRBV29-1 and J is TRBJ2-2; no reliable D call. The CDR3 runs 14 residues. V was pared by 4 bases and J by 4 bases, with 13 bases between. Per the germline V gene, CDR1 is SQVTM and CDR2 is ANQGSEA.

The CDR3 loop is CSVLGLAGAAYEQYF. CDR3 nucleotides: TGCAGCGTACTAGGACTAGCGGGAGCAGCCTACGAGCAGTACTTC. The V gene is TRBV29-1, the J gene TRBJ2-7; 13 bases are a match to TRBD2. V shed 6 bases and J 2 bases; nucleotides not matched to a gene: 7. From germline, CDR1 is SQVTM and CDR2 ANQGSEA. The CDR3 extends over 15 amino acids.

V gene TRBV20-1 combines with J gene TRBJ2-5; tentative D call: TRBD2 (5 bases). This CDR3 is built from 12 residues. Trimming removed 5 bases at V and 5 bases at J, with 12 bases between. Germline V gene lookup returns CDR1 DFQATT and CDR2 SNEGSKA (reference sequence). This CDR3 reads CSARTPGETQYF. In nucleotides, the CDR3 is TGCAGTGCTCGGACGCCGGGGGAGACCCAGTACTTC.

The sample holds many counts of this clonotype. This CDR3 is CSALIKPHPRNTEAFF. CDR3 nucleotide sequence: TGCAGTGCCCTAATAAAACCCCATCCACGTAACACTGAAGCTTTCTTT. The chain combines TRBV20-1 with TRBJ1-1, with no clear D. CDR1 DFQATT and CDR2 SNEGSKA come from the germline V gene (reference sequence). The CDR3 runs to 16 residues. The V end lost 6 bases, the J end lost 2 bases, and 22 bases lay between the germline ends.

Worth noting for this clonotype: A read error may be the cause here, since a much bigger clone is one base away. V and J are TRBV11-2 and TRBJ1-5, with a possible D match to TRBD1 (5 bases). Germline loops: CDR1 SGHAT, CDR2 FQNNGV. The CDR3 spans 15 residues. The CDR3 region has the DNA TGTGTCAGCAGCCGGGGGGGTTATAGCAATCAGCCCCAGCATTTT. Its protein is CVSSRGGYSNQPQHF.

This clonotype was seen ten or more times. The CDR3: CASSHRDRRNEQFF. The CDR3 DNA is TGTGCCAGCAGCCACCGGGACAGAAGAAATGAGCAGTTCTTC. V usage is TRBV6-1 and J usage is TRBJ2-1; 7 nucleotides match TRBD1. Germline V gene data show CDR1 as MNHNS and CDR2 as SASEGT. Trimming removed 6 bases from V and 7 bases from J; junction bases left unmatched: 9. This CDR3 contains 14 residues.

This clonotype was picked up many times. The chain recombines TRBV28 with TRBJ1-4; D gene ambiguous. The germline V gene has CDR1 MDHEN and CDR2 SYDVKM. The CDR3 has 15 residues. The V end was cut by 5 bases, the J end by 7 bases, with 17 bases between. The CDR3 region is CASSSNGVAGEKLFF. The CDR3 bases are TGTGCCAGCAGTAGCAATGGGGTTGCCGGTGAAAAACTGTTTTTT. Full variable domain (remainder filled in from reference TRBV28 and TRBJ1-4): DVKVTQSSRYLVKRTGEKVFLECVQDMDHENMFWYRQDPGLGLRLIYFSYDVKMKEKGDIPEGYSVSREKKERFSLILESASTNQTSMYLCASSSNGVAGEKLFFGSGTQLSVL.